The rows below give T cell receptor beta chains drawn from one sample of a study of blood T cell repertoires in COVID-19. Generated by immunoSEQ multiplex PCR, the TCRdb table keeps only in-frame clones and is missing some. Counted here are about 170,000 clones, about 88% occurring once; the ten biggest clones make up over 2%. The sample taken for sequencing was peripheral blood. Source of these receptors: a woman of 80 years or more with COVID-19, enrolled during active disease. CDR3s include the opening cysteine and the closing phenylalanine or tryptophan. A D gene is named only where the DNA matches it firmly. Rows may omit the clone size; those that give it use once, few, many or a size class.

TRBV27	.	TRBJ1-2	TRBD1	TGTGCCAGCAGTATGACAGGGGGAGGCTACACCTTC	CASSMTGGGYTF
TRBV28	.	TRBJ1-6	.	TGTGCCAGCAGTTCGTCTCTAGGTAATTCACCCCTCCACTTT	CASSSSLGNSPLHF
TRBV5-6	.	TRBJ1-1	.	TGTGCCAGCAGCTTGAGGCAGCGCATGAACACTGAAGCTTTCTTT	CASSLRQRMNTEAFF
TRBV19	.	TRBJ2-5	.	TGTGCCAGTAGCCGAGGCCACCAAGAGACCCAGTACTTC	CASSRGHQETQYF
TRBV7-2	.	TRBJ2-1	.	TGTGCCAGCAGCTTAGCGTGGGAAAAGGGGTACAATGAGCAGTTCTTC	CASSLAWEKGYNEQFF
TRBV27	.	TRBJ2-3	.	TGTGCCAGTCGGCAGACTTACACAGATACGCAGTATTTT	CASRQTYTDTQYF
TRBV18	few	TRBJ1-4	TRBD1	TGTGCCAGCTCAATCAGGACAGGCCCCCTTAATGAAAAACTGTTTTTT	CASSIRTGPLNEKLFF
TRBV28	.	TRBJ2-6	TRBD2	TGTGCCAGCAGCCTTACTAGCGGGAGAAACCCTGGGGCCAACGTCCTGACTTTC	CASSLTSGRNPGANVLTF
TRBV13	few	TRBJ1-2	TRBD1	TGTGCCAGCAGCTCCTCAGGACAGGGGGGTGGCTACACCTTC	CASSSSGQGGGYTF
TRBV7-6	.	TRBJ1-4	.	TGTGCCAGCAGCAACGGACAGAAAGTAACCGAAAAACTGTTTTTT	CASSNGQKVTEKLFF
TRBV6-2/TRBV6-3	.	TRBJ2-2	TRBD2	TGTGCCAGCAGTTACTTCGCGTTAGCGGGATCGGGGGAGCTGTTTTTT	CASSYFALAGSGELFF
TRBV19	medium-sized	TRBJ1-1	.	TGTGCCAGTACTACCGCTGGGGGGACCTCCCTGAACACTGAAGCTTTCTTT	CASTTAGGTSLNTEAFF
TRBV7-9	.	TRBJ2-7	.	TGTGCCAGCAGCTCGGACATCTACGAGCAGTACTTC	CASSSDIYEQYF
TRBV6-5	.	TRBJ1-2	.	TGTGCCACCTGGTTGGGGCAGGGGCCTTACTATGGCTACACCTTC	CATWLGQGPYYGYTF
TRBV28	.	TRBJ1-4	TRBD1	TGTGCCAGCAGATTTGGGACAGGGGATGAAAAACTGTTTTTT	CASRFGTGDEKLFF
TRBV24-1	.	TRBJ1-2	.	TGTGCCACCAGTGAACCCCAGGGGTACTACACCTTC	CATSEPQGYYTF
TRBV6-2/TRBV6-3	.	TRBJ2-7	.	TGTGCCAGCAGTTCAATCACGAGCTCCTACGAGCAGTACTTC	CASSSITSSYEQYF
TRBV9	.	TRBJ2-1	TRBD1	TGTGCCAGCAGCGAGACGTGGGGACAGGGGGCCAATGAGCAGTTCTTC	CASSETWGQGANEQFF
TRBV13	.	TRBJ1-2	TRBD1	TGTGCCAGCAGCCTTAGACAGGGGGCATTAGAAGGCTACACCTTC	CASSLRQGALEGYTF
TRBV7-9	.	TRBJ2-7	.	TGTGCCAGCAGCTTAGGGCCGGGGAACGAGCAGTACTTC	CASSLGPGNEQYF
TRBV13	.	TRBJ2-3	.	TGTGCCAGCAGCTCGAGGGCCTACACAGATACGCAGTATTTT	CASSSRAYTDTQYF
TRBV28	.	TRBJ2-1	.	TGTGCCAGCAGTTTAAATGCCCCTGGGGGCAACAATGAGCAGTTCTTC	CASSLNAPGGNNEQFF
TRBV7-8	.	TRBJ1-5	.	TGTGCCAGCAGCGACTTCCGGTTCCCCGGCGGCAATCAGCCCCAGCATTTT	CASSDFRFPGGNQPQHF
TRBV19	.	TRBJ2-7	.	TGTGCCAGTAGTATCCCAGGTGGATACGAGCAGTACTTC	CASSIPGGYEQYF
TRBV5-1	.	TRBJ1-1	.	TGCGCCAGCAGCTTAGGAGACTATGAAGCTTTCTTT	CASSLGDYEAFF
TRBV5-5	.	TRBJ1-4	.	TGTGCCAGCAGCTTGGGTTACGCACTTAATGAAAAACTGTTTTTT	CASSLGYALNEKLFF
TRBV27	.	TRBJ1-2	TRBD1	TGTGCCAGCAGCAAAGGGGGCCTGGGGTATGGCTACACCTTC	CASSKGGLGYGYTF
TRBV11-2	few	TRBJ1-1	TRBD1	TGTGCCAGCAGCTTAGGGACAGGGAGGGCCGGCACTGAAGCTTTCTTT	CASSLGTGRAGTEAFF
TRBV6-5	.	TRBJ2-7	TRBD2	TGTGCCAGCAGTTCCCCCGGGACTAGTAACGAGCAGTACTTC	CASSSPGTSNEQYF
TRBV6-5	.	TRBJ1-1	.	TGTGCCAGCAGTTACTTTGGCAGGGCGAGGACTGAAGCTTTCTTT	CASSYFGRARTEAFF
TRBV28	.	TRBJ1-4	.	TGTGCCAGCAGTTTATGGAGGGAAAAACTGTTTTTT	CASSLWREKLFF
TRBV18	few	TRBJ1-4	TRBD1	TGTGCCAGCTCAACCGGACAGGGTGAAAAACTGTTTTTT	CASSTGQGEKLFF
TRBV7-8	.	TRBJ2-5	TRBD2	TGTGCCAGCAGCTTAGGGGGACTAGCGCAAGAGACCCAGTACTTC	CASSLGGLAQETQYF
TRBV6-6	.	TRBJ2-2	TRBD1	TGTGCCAGCAGTCCAAGGGTGGGACAGATCAACACCGGGGAGCTGTTTTTT	CASSPRVGQINTGELFF
TRBV9	.	TRBJ2-1	.	TGTGCCAGCAGCCCAGCGAGAGATGAGCAGTTCTTC	CASSPARDEQFF
TRBV10-1	.	TRBJ2-7	TRBD2	TGCGCCACCCCCCGGACTAGCAACTACGAGCAGTACTTC	CATPRTSNYEQYF
TRBV28	.	TRBJ2-3	TRBD2	TGTGCCAGCAGCCCGCGGCTAGCGGGATTTACAGATACGCAGTATTTT	CASSPRLAGFTDTQYF
TRBV7-7	.	TRBJ2-7	.	TGTGCTAGCAGCTTAGACCCGGGAAGGGAGCAGTACTTC	CASSLDPGREQYF
TRBV11-2	.	TRBJ2-7	.	TGTGCCAGCAGTCAGGACAACTACGAGCAGTACTTC	CASSQDNYEQYF
TRBV18	.	TRBJ2-7	.	TGTGCCAGCTCACCAAGCCTACGATCTGCCGAGCAGTACTTC	CASSPSLRSAEQYF
TRBV6-6	.	TRBJ2-7	TRBD2	TGTGCCAGCAGTTACTCGGCTAGCGGAGGGGCCTACGAGCAGTACTTC	CASSYSASGGAYEQYF
TRBV11-2	once	TRBJ2-5	.	TGTGCCAGCAGCTTCCCGGTCGACCAAGAGACCCAGTACTTC	CASSFPVDQETQYF